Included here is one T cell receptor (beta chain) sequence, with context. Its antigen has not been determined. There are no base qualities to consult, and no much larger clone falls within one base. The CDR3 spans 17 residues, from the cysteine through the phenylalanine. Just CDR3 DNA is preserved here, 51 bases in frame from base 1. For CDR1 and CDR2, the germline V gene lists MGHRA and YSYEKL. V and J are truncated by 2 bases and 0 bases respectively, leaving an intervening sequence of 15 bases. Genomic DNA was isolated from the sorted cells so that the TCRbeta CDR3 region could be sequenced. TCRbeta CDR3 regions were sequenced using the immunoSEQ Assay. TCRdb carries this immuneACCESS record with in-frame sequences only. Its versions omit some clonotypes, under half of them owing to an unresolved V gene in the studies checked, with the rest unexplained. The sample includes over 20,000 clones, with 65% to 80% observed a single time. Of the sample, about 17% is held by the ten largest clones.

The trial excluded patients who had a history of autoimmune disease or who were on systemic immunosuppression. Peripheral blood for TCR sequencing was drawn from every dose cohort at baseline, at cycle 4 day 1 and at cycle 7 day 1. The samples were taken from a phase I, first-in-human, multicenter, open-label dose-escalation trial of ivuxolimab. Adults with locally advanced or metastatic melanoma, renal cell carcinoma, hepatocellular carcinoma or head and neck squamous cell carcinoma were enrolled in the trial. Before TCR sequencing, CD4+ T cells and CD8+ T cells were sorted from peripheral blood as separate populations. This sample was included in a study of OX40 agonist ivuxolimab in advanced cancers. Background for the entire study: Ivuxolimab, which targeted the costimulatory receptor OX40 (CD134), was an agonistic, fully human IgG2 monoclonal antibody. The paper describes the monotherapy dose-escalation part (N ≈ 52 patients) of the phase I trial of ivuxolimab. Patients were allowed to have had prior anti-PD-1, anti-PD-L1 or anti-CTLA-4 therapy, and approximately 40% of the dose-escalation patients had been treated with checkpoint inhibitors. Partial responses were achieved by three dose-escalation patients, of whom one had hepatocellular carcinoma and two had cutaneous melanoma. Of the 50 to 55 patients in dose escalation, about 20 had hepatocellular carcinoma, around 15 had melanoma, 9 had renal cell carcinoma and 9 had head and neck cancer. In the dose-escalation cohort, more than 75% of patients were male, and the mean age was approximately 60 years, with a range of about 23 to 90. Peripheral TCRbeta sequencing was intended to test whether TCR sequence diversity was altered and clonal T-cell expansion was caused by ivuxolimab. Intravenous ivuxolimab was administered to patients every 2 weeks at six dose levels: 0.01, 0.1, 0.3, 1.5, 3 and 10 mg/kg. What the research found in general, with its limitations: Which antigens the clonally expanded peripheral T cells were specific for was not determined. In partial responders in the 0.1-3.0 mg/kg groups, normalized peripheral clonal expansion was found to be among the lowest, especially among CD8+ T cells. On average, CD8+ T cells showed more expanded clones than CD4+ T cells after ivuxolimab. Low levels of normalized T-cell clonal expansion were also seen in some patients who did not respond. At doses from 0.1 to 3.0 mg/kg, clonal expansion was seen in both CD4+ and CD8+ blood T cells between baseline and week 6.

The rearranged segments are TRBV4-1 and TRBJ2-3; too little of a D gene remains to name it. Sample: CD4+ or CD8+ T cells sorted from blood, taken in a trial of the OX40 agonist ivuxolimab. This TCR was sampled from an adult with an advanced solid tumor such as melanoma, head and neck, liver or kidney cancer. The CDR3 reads CASSQFPLPQSTDTQYF. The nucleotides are TGCGCCAGCAGCCAATTCCCCCTGCCACAGAGCACAGATACGCAGTATTTT.